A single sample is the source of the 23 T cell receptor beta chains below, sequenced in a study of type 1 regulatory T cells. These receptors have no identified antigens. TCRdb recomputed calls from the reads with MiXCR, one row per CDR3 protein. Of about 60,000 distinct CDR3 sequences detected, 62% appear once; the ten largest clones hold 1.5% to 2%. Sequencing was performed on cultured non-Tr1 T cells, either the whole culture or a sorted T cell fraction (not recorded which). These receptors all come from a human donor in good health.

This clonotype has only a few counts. CDR3 coding DNA: TGTGCCAGCAGTTTAAAGGAAGGCACTGAAGCTTTCTTT. It specifies CASSLKEGTEAFF. The chain employs TRBV12-3 or TRBV12-4 and TRBJ1-1; the D is unclear. The CDR3 has 13 residues. The V gene lost 2 bases and the J gene lost 4 bases, with 8 bases spanning the gap.

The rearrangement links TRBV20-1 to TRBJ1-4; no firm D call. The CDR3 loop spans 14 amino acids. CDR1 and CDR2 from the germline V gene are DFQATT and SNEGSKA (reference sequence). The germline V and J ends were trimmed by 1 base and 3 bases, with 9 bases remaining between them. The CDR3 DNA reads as TGCAGTGCTAGAGTAGGATTATCTAATGAAAAACTGTTTTTT. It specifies CSARVGLSNEKLFF.

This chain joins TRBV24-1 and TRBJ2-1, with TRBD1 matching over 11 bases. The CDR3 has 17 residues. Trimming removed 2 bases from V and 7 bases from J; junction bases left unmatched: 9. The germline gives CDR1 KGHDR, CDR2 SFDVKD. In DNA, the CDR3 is TGTGCCACCAGTGATTCCCTCGGGACAGGGGGAGGGAATGAGCAGTTCTTC. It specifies CATSDSLGTGGGNEQFF.

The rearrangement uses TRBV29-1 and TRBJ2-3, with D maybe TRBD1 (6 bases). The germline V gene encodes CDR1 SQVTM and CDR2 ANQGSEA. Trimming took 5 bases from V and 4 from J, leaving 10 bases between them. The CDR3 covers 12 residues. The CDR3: CSVFPGADTQYF. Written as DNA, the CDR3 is TGCAGCGTTTTCCCAGGGGCAGATACGCAGTATTTT.

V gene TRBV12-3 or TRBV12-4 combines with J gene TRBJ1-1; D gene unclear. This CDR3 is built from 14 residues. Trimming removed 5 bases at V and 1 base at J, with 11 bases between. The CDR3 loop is CASSPRTSNTEAFF. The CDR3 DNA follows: TGTGCCAGCAGTCCGAGAACCTCGAACACTGAAGCTTTCTTT.

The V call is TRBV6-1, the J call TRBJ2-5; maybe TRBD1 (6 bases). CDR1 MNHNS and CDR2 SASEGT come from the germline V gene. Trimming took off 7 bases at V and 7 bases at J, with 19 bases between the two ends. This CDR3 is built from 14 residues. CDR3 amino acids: CASTLGATLGTQYF. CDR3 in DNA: TGTGCCAGCACCCTGGGGGCGACCCTGGGGACCCAGTACTTC.

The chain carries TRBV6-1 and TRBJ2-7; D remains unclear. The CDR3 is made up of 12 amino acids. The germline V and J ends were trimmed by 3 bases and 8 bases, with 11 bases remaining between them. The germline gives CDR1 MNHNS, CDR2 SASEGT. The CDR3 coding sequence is TGTGCCAGCAGTGATTTTGATCGGAAGCAGTACTTC. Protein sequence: CASSDFDRKQYF.

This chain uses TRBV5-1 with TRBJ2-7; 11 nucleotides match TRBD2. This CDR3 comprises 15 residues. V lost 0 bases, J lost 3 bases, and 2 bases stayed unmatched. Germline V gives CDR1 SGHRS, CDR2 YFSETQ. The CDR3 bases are TGCGCCAGCAGCTTGGTTCTAGCGGGGGGCTACGAGCAGTACTTC. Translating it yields CASSLVLAGGYEQYF.

CDR3 sequence: CASSSGVSSYEQYF. Here the CDR3 DNA reads TGCGCCAGCAGCTCGGGGGTGAGCTCCTACGAGCAGTACTTC. The chain is built from TRBV5-1 and TRBJ2-7, with a weak D call TRBD2 (6 bases). The CDR3 spans 14 residues. The V and J ends lost 3 bases and 0 bases respectively, with 10 bases between them. In germline, CDR1 is SGHRS, CDR2 YFSETQ.

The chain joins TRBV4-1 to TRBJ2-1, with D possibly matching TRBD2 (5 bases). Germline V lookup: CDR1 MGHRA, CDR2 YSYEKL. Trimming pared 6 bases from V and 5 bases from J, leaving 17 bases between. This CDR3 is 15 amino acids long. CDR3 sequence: CASRGVVAQDNEQFF. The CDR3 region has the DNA TGCGCCAGCAGGGGCGTGGTAGCGCAGGACAATGAGCAGTTCTTC.

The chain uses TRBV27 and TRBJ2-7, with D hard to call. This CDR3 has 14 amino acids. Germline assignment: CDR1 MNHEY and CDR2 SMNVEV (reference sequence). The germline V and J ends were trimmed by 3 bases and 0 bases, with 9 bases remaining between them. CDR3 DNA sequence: TGTGCCAGCAGTTTCAAGGATTCCTCCTACGAGCAGTACTTC. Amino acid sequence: CASSFKDSSYEQYF.

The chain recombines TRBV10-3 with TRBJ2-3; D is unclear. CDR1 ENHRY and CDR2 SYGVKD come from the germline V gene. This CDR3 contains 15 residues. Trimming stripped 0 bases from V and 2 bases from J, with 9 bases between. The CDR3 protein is CAISESPGHTDTQYF. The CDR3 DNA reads TGTGCCATCAGTGAGTCCCCGGGTCACACAGATACGCAGTATTTT.

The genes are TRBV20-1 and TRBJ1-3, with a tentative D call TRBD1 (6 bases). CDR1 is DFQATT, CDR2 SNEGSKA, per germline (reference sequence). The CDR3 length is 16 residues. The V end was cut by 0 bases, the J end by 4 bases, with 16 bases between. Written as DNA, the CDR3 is TGCAGTGCTAGAGATAATGGCAGGGGCACAGGAAACACCATATATTTT. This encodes CSARDNGRGTGNTIYF.

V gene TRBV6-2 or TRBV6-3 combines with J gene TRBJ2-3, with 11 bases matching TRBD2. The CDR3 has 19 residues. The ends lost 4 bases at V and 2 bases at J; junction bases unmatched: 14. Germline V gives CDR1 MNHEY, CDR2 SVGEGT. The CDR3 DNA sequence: TGTGCCAGCAGTTGGGTGAAATCCGGGACTAGCGGATTCACAGATACGCAGTATTTT. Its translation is CASSWVKSGTSGFTDTQYF.

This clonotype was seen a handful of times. CDR3 DNA: TGTGCCACCAGTTCTAGCGGGAGAGGGAATGAGCAGTTCTTC. Translation gives CATSSSGRGNEQFF. V usage is TRBV24-1 and J usage is TRBJ2-1; 10 bases match TRBD2. The CDR3 sequence is 14 residues long. Germline trimming cut 6 bases from V and 7 bases from J; bases unmatched to any gene: 5. CDR1 is KGHDR and CDR2 is SFDVKD in the germline V gene.

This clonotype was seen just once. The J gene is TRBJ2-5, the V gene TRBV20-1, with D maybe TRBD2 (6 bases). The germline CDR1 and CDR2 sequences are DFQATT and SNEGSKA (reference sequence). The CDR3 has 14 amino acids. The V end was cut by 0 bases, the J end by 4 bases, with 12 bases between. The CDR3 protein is CSARDYGGGETQYF. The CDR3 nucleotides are TGCAGTGCTAGAGATTACGGGGGAGGAGAGACCCAGTACTTC.

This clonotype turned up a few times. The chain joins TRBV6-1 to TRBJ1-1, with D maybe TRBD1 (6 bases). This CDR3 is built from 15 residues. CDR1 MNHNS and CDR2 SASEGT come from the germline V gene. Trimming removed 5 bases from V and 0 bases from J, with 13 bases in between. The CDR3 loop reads CASSLEGDMNTEAFF. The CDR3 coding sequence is TGTGCCAGCAGTCTCGAGGGGGACATGAACACTGAAGCTTTCTTT.

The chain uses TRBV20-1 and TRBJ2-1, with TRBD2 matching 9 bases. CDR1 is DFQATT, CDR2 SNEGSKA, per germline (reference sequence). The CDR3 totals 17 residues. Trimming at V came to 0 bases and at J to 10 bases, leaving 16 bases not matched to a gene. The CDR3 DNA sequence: TGCAGTGCTAGAGATCTGGTAGGCCTAGCGGGATTGGGCGAGCAGTTCTTC. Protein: CSARDLVGLAGLGEQFF.

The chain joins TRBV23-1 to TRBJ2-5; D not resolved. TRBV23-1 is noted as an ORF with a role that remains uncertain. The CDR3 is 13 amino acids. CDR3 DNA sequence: TGCGCTCCCTCCCCCGGACGGCGGGAGACCCAGTACTTC. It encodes CAPSPGRRETQYF.

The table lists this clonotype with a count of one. Written as DNA, the CDR3 is TGTGCCAGCAGCCCAGTCCCCACTGAAGCTTTCTTT. Translating gives CASSPVPTEAFF. The rearrangement uses TRBV7-9 and TRBJ1-1, with unresolved D. Germline V gives CDR1 SEHNR, CDR2 FQNEAQ (reference sequence). Trimming stripped 5 bases from V and 4 bases from J, with 8 bases between. This CDR3 has 12 residues.

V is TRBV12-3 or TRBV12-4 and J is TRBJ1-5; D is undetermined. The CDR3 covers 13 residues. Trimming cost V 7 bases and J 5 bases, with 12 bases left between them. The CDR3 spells CASTQEWDQPQHF. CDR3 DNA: TGTGCCAGCACCCAGGAGTGGGATCAGCCCCAGCATTTT.

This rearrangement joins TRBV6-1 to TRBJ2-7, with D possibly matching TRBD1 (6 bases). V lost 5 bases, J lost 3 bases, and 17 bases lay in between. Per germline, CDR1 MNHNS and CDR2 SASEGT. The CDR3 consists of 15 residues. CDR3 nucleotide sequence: TGTGCCAGCAGTCAATCGGACAGTCGTTTCTACGAGCAGTACTTC. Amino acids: CASSQSDSRFYEQYF.

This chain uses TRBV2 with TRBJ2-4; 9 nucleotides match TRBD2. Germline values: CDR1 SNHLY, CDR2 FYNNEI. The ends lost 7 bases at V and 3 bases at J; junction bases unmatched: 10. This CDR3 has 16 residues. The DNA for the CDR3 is TGTGCCAGCAATGGCGGGAGGGCCGAAGTCAAAAACATTCAGTACTTC. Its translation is CASNGGRAEVKNIQYF.